A single sample is the source of the 8 T cell receptor beta chains below, sequenced in a study of cytomegalovirus exposure and HLA in healthy donors. Primers: 60 Vbeta forward and 13 Jbeta reverse. TCRdb's table, derived via immunoSEQ multiplex PCR, lists solely in-frame clones and lacks some. Of fewer than 150,000 clones listed, roughly 80% are singletons. Sample: PBMCs. These receptors were obtained from a female donor in good health and CMV-seronegative.

The J gene is TRBJ2-7, the V gene TRBV27; 10 positions agree with TRBD1. V lost 0 bases, J lost 4 bases, and 3 bases stayed unmatched. The CDR3 length is 15 residues. The germline gives CDR1 MNHEY, CDR2 SMNVEV (reference sequence). The CDR3 sequence is CASSLSSGQGYEQYF. The CDR3, as DNA: TGTGCCAGCAGTTTATCTTCGGGACAGGGGTACGAGCAGTACTTC.

In DNA form, the CDR3 reads TGTGCCAGCGGGGGGGAGGCCCTAGGGAGCGGTCTTCGGGGAGAGACCCAGTACTTC. This sequence encodes CASGGEALGSGLRGETQYF. This rearrangement joins TRBV2 to TRBJ2-5; 7 bases fit TRBD2. The CDR3 runs 19 residues. The junction had 25 bases not matched to a gene; V was cut back by 8 bases and J by 4 bases. Germline V gene lookup returns CDR1 SNHLY and CDR2 FYNNEI.

The table lists this clone with a few counts. The V and J genes are TRBV10-3 and TRBJ1-1, with D maybe TRBD1 (6 bases). CDR3 length: 14 amino acids. CDR1 and CDR2 from the germline V gene are ENHRY and SYGVKD. V was trimmed by 6 bases and J by 10 bases, leaving 21 bases between them. CDR3 in amino acids: CAISEGQIEGGAFF. CDR3 DNA: TGTGCCATCAGCGAAGGACAGATCGAGGGTGGAGCTTTCTTT.

The chain combines TRBV29-1 with TRBJ1-1; 7 bases match TRBD1. The CDR3 consists of 12 residues. Trimming removed 4 bases from V and 7 bases from J; junction bases left unmatched: 6. CDR1 SQVTM and CDR2 ANQGSEA come from the germline V gene. This CDR3 reads CSVGLGQREAFF. CDR3 sequence (DNA): TGCAGCGTTGGTTTGGGACAGCGTGAAGCTTTCTTT.

The chain couples TRBV27 to TRBJ2-7; 10 bases line up with TRBD2. V lost 5 bases to trimming and J lost 2 bases; unmatched junction nucleotides: 15. The CDR3 is 18 residues long. The germline CDR1 and CDR2 sequences are MNHEY and SMNVEV (reference sequence). The CDR3 sequence is CASSPRVAGGPYTYEQYF. The CDR3 DNA is TGTGCCAGCAGTCCCCGGGTAGCGGGAGGCCCTTATACCTACGAGCAGTACTTC.

This chain uses TRBV28 with TRBJ2-5; 8 positions match TRBD2. The CDR3 covers 14 residues. V lost 7 bases, J lost 4 bases, and 8 bases stayed unmatched. Germline V gene sequence: CDR1 MDHEN, CDR2 SYDVKM. The CDR3 DNA follows: TGTGCCAGCACGTCAGCGGGAGTCCCAGAGACCCAGTACTTC. This codes for CASTSAGVPETQYF.

DNA for the CDR3: TGTGCCACCAGCAGTGGACTAGCGGCCTACGAGCAGTACTTC. Translating gives CATSSGLAAYEQYF. This chain links TRBV15 with TRBJ2-7, with 10 bases fitting TRBD2. There are 14 residues in the CDR3. Trimming at V came to 3 bases and at J to 2 bases, leaving 1 base not matched to a gene. The germline V gene has CDR1 LNHNV and CDR2 YYDKDF (reference sequence).

This clone was detected only once. The chain joins TRBV7-9 to TRBJ1-5; possibly TRBD1 for D (5 bases). Germline assignment: CDR1 SEHNR and CDR2 FQNEAQ (reference sequence). This CDR3 has 16 amino acids. The germline V and J ends were trimmed by 0 bases and 2 bases, with 11 bases remaining between them. CDR3 in DNA: TGTGCCAGCAGCTTAGCGGGGGAGGGACGCAATCAGCCCCAGCATTTT. Its protein is CASSLAGEGRNQPQHF.